These 28 T cell receptor beta chains originate from one sample sequenced in a study of T cell responses to AZD1222 COVID-19 vaccine. Assay: immunoSEQ multiplex PCR; the TCRdb copy retains only in-frame clones and omits some. The sample holds 110,000 or so clones, roughly 90% seen once. Sequencing used peripheral blood, obtained on day 0 of MenACWY control vaccination. The receptors were sampled from an adult in good health.

Written as DNA, the CDR3 is TGTGCCAGCAGCCAAGACAGGACAACAATCTACGAGCAGTACTTC. Translation gives CASSQDRTTIYEQYF. The genes are TRBV5-4 and TRBJ2-7; D might be TRBD1 (6 bases). CDR3 size: 15 residues. Germline V lookup: CDR1 SGHNT, CDR2 YYREEE (reference sequence). The V gene lost 4 bases and the J gene lost 3 bases, with 17 bases spanning the gap.

The chain employs TRBV2 and TRBJ1-1; D unclear. CDR3 length: 13 amino acids. Between the trimmed V and J ends, which lost 5 bases and 1 base, there was a span of 8 bases. From germline, CDR1 is SNHLY and CDR2 FYNNEI. Written as DNA, the CDR3 is TGTGCCAGCAGTTCGGACGGGAACACTGAAGCTTTCTTT. Translated: CASSSDGNTEAFF.

The chain couples TRBV28 to TRBJ1-2; tentative D call: TRBD1 (5 bases). Trimming shortened V by 2 bases and J by 8 bases, and 12 bases separated the two germline ends. The germline CDR1 and CDR2 sequences are MDHEN and SYDVKM. The CDR3 loop spans 13 amino acids. The CDR3 here is CASSLGAWSGYTF. Written as DNA, the CDR3 is TGTGCCAGCAGTTTAGGGGCGTGGTCGGGCTACACCTTC.

This rearrangement joins TRBV5-1 to TRBJ2-2; 9 bases line up with TRBD2. This CDR3 comprises 19 residues. The germline CDR1 and CDR2 sequences are SGHRS and YFSETQ. Trimming removed 0 bases from V and 0 bases from J; junction bases left unmatched: 9. CDR3 in DNA: TGCGCCAGCAGCTTGGGGGTAGCGGGAGACCTAGCGAACACCGGGGAGCTGTTTTTT. It is translated as CASSLGVAGDLANTGELFF.

The V gene is TRBV30, the J gene TRBJ1-5; 8 bases align to TRBD1. V was clipped by 5 bases and J by 1 base; unmatched bases: 4. CDR3 length: 14 residues. The germline gives CDR1 GTSNPN, CDR2 SVGIG (reference sequence). The CDR3 protein is CAWSHRGSNQPQHF. In nucleotides, the CDR3 is TGTGCCTGGTCCCACAGGGGGAGCAATCAGCCCCAGCATTTT.

The rearrangement uses TRBV5-4 and TRBJ2-2; D is perhaps TRBD2 (6 bases). Germline loops: CDR1 SGHNT, CDR2 YYREEE (reference sequence). The length of the CDR3 is 15 residues. V was trimmed by 2 bases and J by 2 bases, leaving 10 bases between them. DNA of the CDR3: TGTGCCAGCAGCTTTGGGGGGAGCAACACCGGGGAGCTGTTTTTT. Translated, it gives CASSFGGSNTGELFF.

The V and J genes are TRBV19 and TRBJ2-3; tentative D call: TRBD1 (5 bases). CDR1 is LNHDA, CDR2 SQIVND, per germline (reference sequence). The V and J ends lost 5 bases and 7 bases respectively, with 13 bases between them. The CDR3 is 13 residues long. The CDR3 DNA follows: TGTGCCAGTAGTGCCGACAGTGGAAATACGCAGTATTTT. Residues: CASSADSGNTQYF.

V and J are TRBV2 and TRBJ2-7, with D perhaps matching TRBD2 (5 bases). Germline V lookup: CDR1 SNHLY, CDR2 FYNNEI. The CDR3 has 16 amino acids. V was cut by 4 bases and J by 0 bases, with 16 bases left in between. CDR3 DNA: TGTGCCAGCAGTGTTCTAGAAAGGGAGAGCTCCTACGAGCAGTACTTC. Its protein product is CASSVLERESSYEQYF. The full variable domain, with the rest looked up from reference TRBV2 and TRBJ2-7, is EPEVTQTPSHQVTQMGQEVILRCVPISNHLYFYWYRQILGQKVEFLVSFYNNEISEKSEIFDDQFSVERPDGSNFTLKIRSTKLEDSAMYFCASSVLERESSYEQYFGPGTRLTVT.

This clone was seen a few times. The chain recombines TRBV30 with TRBJ2-2; the D is unclear. Trimming shortened V by 5 bases and J by 6 bases, and 7 bases separated the two germline ends. CDR3 size: 11 residues. Germline V gene sequence: CDR1 GTSNPN, CDR2 SVGIG (reference sequence). The CDR3 DNA reads TGTGCCTGGGGGGAAGCCGGGGAGCTGTTTTTT. Translated, it gives CAWGEAGELFF.

The gene calls are TRBV27 and TRBJ2-7; unclear D gene. Trimming cost V 5 bases and J 0 bases, with 17 bases left between them. Germline-derived CDR1 and CDR2 are MNHEY and SMNVEV (reference sequence). The CDR3 extends over 16 amino acids. The DNA of the CDR3 is TGTGCCAGCAGTCCTTACCATAACGGGTACTCCTACGAGCAGTACTTC. Translation: CASSPYHNGYSYEQYF.

The chain couples TRBV27 to TRBJ2-7; TRBD1 agrees at 9 bases. J lost 0 bases, V lost 2 bases, and 5 bases had no gene match. CDR3 length equals 16 residues. Germline CDR1 is MNHEY and CDR2 is SMNVEV (reference sequence). The CDR3 here is CASSLGSTGGSYEQYF. The CDR3 bases are TGTGCCAGCAGTTTAGGATCGACAGGGGGCTCCTACGAGCAGTACTTC.

The table lists this clone with a count of one. V usage is TRBV27 and J usage is TRBJ2-4, with TRBD1 matching over 7 bases. The CDR3 spans 12 residues. Trimming cost V 11 bases and J 7 bases; bases outside gene matches: 8. Germline assignment: CDR1 MNHEY and CDR2 SMNVEV (reference sequence). As DNA, the CDR3 is TGTGCCTCCGGGACAGTATCCAACATTCAGTACTTC. This gives the protein CASGTVSNIQYF.

The chain uses TRBV13 and TRBJ1-2; TRBD1 matches at 8 bases. CDR1 and CDR2 (germline): PRHDT, FYEKMQ (reference sequence). The ends lost 4 bases at V and 4 bases at J; junction bases unmatched: 11. This CDR3 contains 16 residues. The CDR3 spells CASSSIRQGPGYGYTF. CDR3 DNA: TGTGCCAGCAGCTCGATCAGACAGGGGCCCGGCTATGGCTACACCTTC.

On this clone: One end of the junction is discordant with germline, which a read error may explain. The chain carries TRBV3-1 (or the pseudogene TRBV3-2) and TRBJ2-4; 7 bases fit TRBD1. Germline assignment: CDR1 LGHDT and CDR2 YNNKEL (reference sequence). CDR3 size: 18 residues. The DNA for the CDR3 is TGTGCCAGCACCCAAAACCCAGCGACAGGGCGGCCGGAAGACATTCAGTACTTC. Translated: CASTQNPATGRPEDIQYF.

The rearrangement joins TRBV19 to TRBJ2-2; 7 nucleotides align to TRBD1. The CDR3 contains 14 residues. Looked up from germline, CDR1 is LNHDA and CDR2 is SQIVND (reference sequence). Trimming at V came to 8 bases and at J to 3 bases, leaving 6 bases not matched to a gene. In DNA, the CDR3 is TGTGCCAGTCGGACAGGTTCTTACACCGGGGAGCTGTTTTTT. Encoded protein: CASRTGSYTGELFF.

This clone was observed once. The rearrangement uses TRBV7-9 and TRBJ2-5; D is undetermined. Germline loops: CDR1 SEHNR, CDR2 FQNEAQ (reference sequence). Trimming removed 5 bases at V and 5 bases at J, with 9 bases between. This CDR3 spans 12 amino acids. The CDR3 DNA follows: TGTGCCAGCAGCGAAAGTTCTGAGACCCAGTACTTC. Encoded protein: CASSESSETQYF.

The J gene is TRBJ2-5, the V gene TRBV4-2; 13 bases match TRBD2. Per germline, CDR1 LGHNA and CDR2 YNFKEQ. V dropped 6 bases and J dropped 2; count of bases not matched to a gene: 6. The CDR3 is made up of 16 amino acids. The CDR3 region has the DNA TGTGCCAGCAGAAGGACTAGCGGGGGCCTACAAGAGACCCAGTACTTC. Protein sequence: CASRRTSGGLQETQYF.

The V gene is TRBV30, the J gene TRBJ1-4; D call uncertain. Trimming removed 2 bases from V and 8 bases from J, with 21 bases in between. Germline assignment: CDR1 GTSNPN and CDR2 SVGIG (reference sequence). The CDR3 is made up of 16 amino acids. In DNA form, the CDR3 reads TGTGCCTGGAGTCCTCCCCCTACCTCGCAGGAGGAAAAACTGTTTTTT. Protein product: CAWSPPPTSQEEKLFF. Complete variable domain (other parts from reference TRBV30 and TRBJ1-4): SQTIHQWPATLVQPVGSPLSLECTVEGTSNPNLYWYRQAAGRGLQLLFYSVGIGQISSEVPQNLSASRPQDRQFILSSKKLLLSDSGFYLCAWSPPPTSQEEKLFFGSGTQLSVL.

The gene calls are TRBV18 and TRBJ1-5; 9 bases line up with TRBD1. Unmatched junction bases numbered 2, after V lost 3 bases and J lost 2 bases. Germline loops: CDR1 KGHSH, CDR2 LQKENI. This CDR3 is built from 15 residues. The CDR3 DNA sequence: TGTGCCAGCTCACCCACAGGGGGCCGCAATCAGCCCCAGCATTTT. This encodes CASSPTGGRNQPQHF. Drawing the rest from reference TRBV18 and TRBJ1-5, the complete variable domain is NAGVMQNPRHLVRRRGQEARLRCSPMKGHSHVYWYRQLPEEGLKFMVYLQKENIIDESGMPKERFSAEFPKEGPSILRIQQVVRGDSAAYFCASSPTGGRNQPQHFGDGTRLSIL.

The rearrangement links TRBV15 to TRBJ2-3; TRBD2 is a possible D gene (5 bases). Germline V gives CDR1 LNHNV, CDR2 YYDKDF (reference sequence). V lost 6 bases, J lost 2 bases, and 12 bases lay in between. CDR3 length: 14 residues. Here the CDR3 DNA reads TGTGCCACCAGGGACCGCCGGGACACAGATACGCAGTATTTT. Its translation: CATRDRRDTDTQYF.

This chain uses TRBV5-5 with TRBJ2-7; D gene uncertain. The CDR3 totals 13 residues. Germline V gene sequence: CDR1 SGHKS, CDR2 YYEKEE (reference sequence). Trimming took off 4 bases at V and 6 bases at J, with 14 bases between the two ends. CDR3 region: CASSPTSSREQYF. DNA for the CDR3: TGTGCCAGCAGCCCGACTTCTAGTCGCGAGCAGTACTTC.

The chain employs TRBV27 and TRBJ1-2; D is uncertain. CDR3 size: 12 residues. The germline V gene has CDR1 MNHEY and CDR2 SMNVEV (reference sequence). V was cut by 3 bases and J by 8 bases, with 10 bases left in between. CDR3 sequence (DNA): TGTGCCAGCAGTTTCTTAGATGGGGGCTACACCTTC. It encodes CASSFLDGGYTF.

This clone was seen a single time. The CDR3 nucleotides read TGTGCCATTGGGGGGACAGGGCCTATGAACACTGAAGCTTTCTTT. The encoded protein is CAIGGTGPMNTEAFF. The chain is built from TRBV28 and TRBJ1-1, with 9 bases that match TRBD1. The junction had 9 bases not matched to a gene; V was cut back by 10 bases and J by 0 bases. The CDR3 spans 15 residues. CDR1 is MDHEN and CDR2 is SYDVKM in the germline V gene.

The V call is TRBV5-4, the J call TRBJ2-5; tentative D call: TRBD2 (6 bases). The ends were cut back, 2 bases at V and 1 base at J, with 12 bases in the middle. The CDR3 sequence is 15 residues long. Germline V gene lookup returns CDR1 SGHNT and CDR2 YYREEE (reference sequence). The CDR3 DNA reads as TGTGCCAGCAGCTTAAGCGGGCGGGCCCAAGAGACCCAGTACTTC. Encoded protein: CASSLSGRAQETQYF.

This CDR3 reads CASSLWPNRNYGYTF. The CDR3 region has the DNA TGTGCCAGCAGTTTGTGGCCAAACCGTAACTATGGCTACACCTTC. This chain links TRBV27 with TRBJ1-2; no reliable D call. Trimming shortened V by 3 bases and J by 1 base, and 12 bases separated the two germline ends. In germline, CDR1 is MNHEY, CDR2 SMNVEV (reference sequence). The length of the CDR3 is 15 residues.

The chain has TRBV2 and TRBJ2-1, with D unresolved. The CDR3 is 16 residues long. V shed 3 bases and J shed 0 bases, with 12 bases lying between them. The germline CDR1 and CDR2 sequences are SNHLY and FYNNEI. CDR3 region: CASSDLGVSSYNEQFF. The CDR3 DNA sequence: TGTGCCAGCAGTGATCTTGGGGTTAGCTCCTACAATGAGCAGTTCTTC.

The chain has TRBV3-1 (or the pseudogene TRBV3-2) and TRBJ1-2; D remains ambiguous. V lost 1 base and J lost 7, with 7 bases in between. The germline V gene has CDR1 LGHDT and CDR2 YNNKEL (reference sequence). The CDR3 has 12 amino acids. CDR3 region: CASSQGNGGYTF. CDR3 coding DNA: TGTGCCAGCAGCCAAGGGAATGGTGGCTACACCTTC.

This clone was seen just once. The chain carries TRBV6-2 or TRBV6-3 and TRBJ2-7; D is possibly TRBD2 (6 bases). Germline values: CDR1 MNHEY, CDR2 SVGEGT. Trimming cost V 5 bases and J 2 bases, with 13 bases left between them. The CDR3 runs to 14 residues. CDR3 residues: CASSDGTGAYEQYF. In DNA, the CDR3 is TGTGCCAGCAGTGACGGGACGGGAGCCTACGAGCAGTACTTC.